Presented here are 19 T cell receptor beta chains from one specimen sequenced in a study of beta chain features in type 1 diabetes. Study-level points and caveats: People with Type 1 diabetes carried modestly yet significantly shorter TCRB CDR3s in all four CD4+ subsets.

As every portion of the isolated RNA was reverse transcribed, the sequencing read expressed TCRB transcripts. Only in-frame clones appear in the TCRdb table, and some are missing; sequencing was by immunoSEQ multiplex PCR. The data show roughly 260,000 clones, roughly 10% seen once. These TCRs are of unknown antigen specificity. The specimen sequenced was naive CD4+ T cells from blood. The receptors stem from a man aged 30 to 39 with type 1 diabetes.

This chain links TRBV4-2 with TRBJ2-2, with D possibly TRBD1 on 5 matching bases. The CDR3 sequence is 15 residues long. The germline V gene has CDR1 LGHNA and CDR2 YNFKEQ. Trimming pared 4 bases from V and 0 bases from J, leaving 9 bases between. CDR3 bases: TGTGCCAGCAGCCCGGACACCTCGAACACCGGGGAGCTGTTTTTT. The encoded protein is CASSPDTSNTGELFF.

V usage is TRBV15 and J usage is TRBJ1-6; no clear D. V was shortened by 0 bases and J by 9 bases, with 6 bases between the two germline ends. CDR3 length: 13 residues. Germline lookup yields CDR1 LNHNV and CDR2 YYDKDF (reference sequence). CDR3: CATSRDRVSPLHF. CDR3 bases: TGTGCCACCAGCAGAGATCGGGTTTCACCCCTCCACTTT.

The chain links TRBV4-1 to TRBJ2-5, with TRBD2 matching over 7 bases. Trimming at V came to 4 bases and at J to 3 bases, leaving 11 bases not matched to a gene. From germline, CDR1 is MGHRA and CDR2 YSYEKL. CDR3 length equals 16 residues. The DNA of the CDR3 is TGCGCCAGCAGCCTATCGGGCGGGCTAGCGGAAGAGACCCAGTACTTC. Protein: CASSLSGGLAEETQYF.

The chain carries TRBV10-3 and TRBJ2-7; 7 bases match TRBD1. The V gene end was trimmed by 9 bases and the J gene end by 3 bases; junction bases not matched to a gene: 5. The CDR3 spans 12 residues. Germline CDR1 is ENHRY and CDR2 is SYGVKD. CDR3 nucleotides: TGTGCCATTAGACAGGGACGCTACGAGCAGTACTTC. This gives the protein CAIRQGRYEQYF.

This sequence joins TRBV18 and TRBJ2-5; TRBD2 might be the D (5 bases). The germline CDR1 and CDR2 sequences are KGHSH and LQKENI. Trimming left V 0 bases short and J 10 bases short, with 18 bases between. This CDR3 is built from 15 residues. In DNA, the CDR3 is TGTGCCAGCTCACCACCGTACACACGTCGGGGTATCCAGTACTTC. Translating it yields CASSPPYTRRGIQYF.

This clone has a handful of counts. V is TRBV5-1 and J is TRBJ2-5; a possible D gene is TRBD2 (5 bases). The CDR3 contains 17 residues. CDR1 SGHRS and CDR2 YFSETQ come from the germline V gene. V was shortened by 0 bases and J by 4 bases, with 19 bases between the two germline ends. The CDR3 DNA sequence: TGCGCCAGCAGCTTGGTGGGCGGAGGAAACAATAGAGAGACCCAGTACTTC. It specifies CASSLVGGGNNRETQYF.

The chain couples TRBV9 to TRBJ2-1; D might be TRBD2 (5 bases). The germline CDR1 and CDR2 sequences are SGDLS and YYNGEE. The CDR3 consists of 16 residues. Trimming left V 0 bases short and J 0 bases short, with 10 bases between. The CDR3: CASSVDPAVSYNEQFF. The DNA for the CDR3 is TGTGCCAGCAGCGTAGATCCAGCGGTCTCCTACAATGAGCAGTTCTTC.

This clone was found a few times. The V and J genes are TRBV2 and TRBJ2-3, with TRBD1 identical over 12 bases. The CDR3 covers 15 residues. The germline gives CDR1 SNHLY, CDR2 FYNNEI. V dropped 7 bases and J dropped 6; count of bases not matched to a gene: 8. The CDR3 DNA sequence: TGTGCCAGCACCGGGACAGGGGGCGCAGAGGATACGCAGTATTTT. It translates to CASTGTGGAEDTQYF.

The chain carries TRBV13 and TRBJ1-5; possibly TRBD1 for D (6 bases). Trimming left V 3 bases short and J 5 bases short, with 8 bases between. The CDR3 sequence is 13 residues long. The germline CDR1 and CDR2 sequences are PRHDT and FYEKMQ (reference sequence). The CDR3 bases are TGTGCCAGCAGCTTCGGACAGCATCAGCCCCAGCATTTT. Its translation: CASSFGQHQPQHF.

The CDR3 loop reads CASSVEQADTGELFF. The CDR3 DNA follows: TGTGCCAGCAGCGTTGAACAGGCGGACACCGGGGAGCTGTTTTTT. This rearrangement joins TRBV9 to TRBJ2-2, with a tentative D call TRBD1 (5 bases). V was clipped by 2 bases and J by 3 bases, with 11 bases between them. The CDR3 has 15 amino acids. Germline CDR1 SGDLS, CDR2 YYNGEE.

The CDR3 spells CASSFDRGPAGELFF. CDR3 DNA: TGTGCCAGCAGCTTTGACAGGGGCCCTGCCGGGGAGCTGTTTTTT. The chain recombines TRBV7-3 with TRBJ2-2, with TRBD1 identical over 8 bases. V was pared by 3 bases and J by 6 bases, with 6 bases of the junction left unmatched. Germline CDR1 and CDR2: SGHTA and FQGTGA. The CDR3 loop spans 15 amino acids.

CDR3 sequence (DNA): TGTGCCAGCGATGAACAGGGATACGGCAATCAGCCCCAGCATTTT. This gives the protein CASDEQGYGNQPQHF. This sequence joins TRBV2 and TRBJ1-5; possibly TRBD1 for D (6 bases). V lost 8 bases and J 2 bases, leaving 16 bases between the germline ends. Germline assignment: CDR1 SNHLY and CDR2 FYNNEI. The CDR3 length is 15 residues.

This clone was seen more than once but under ten times. This sequence joins TRBV5-5 and TRBJ2-3; D remains unclear. In germline, CDR1 is SGHKS, CDR2 YYEKEE (reference sequence). The CDR3 runs to 14 residues. The V gene lost 0 bases and the J gene lost 3 bases, with 8 bases spanning the gap. The CDR3 coding sequence is TGTGCCAGCAGCTTGGCCGTCCTTACAGATACGCAGTATTTT. Translation gives CASSLAVLTDTQYF.

This clone has more than one count but fewer than ten. This chain joins TRBV19 and TRBJ2-7, with 9 bases lining up with TRBD1. The V and J ends lost 5 bases and 3 bases, in that order; junction bases with no gene match: 8. This CDR3 is 15 amino acids long. Germline loops: CDR1 LNHDA, CDR2 SQIVND (reference sequence). CDR3: CASSPRTGAVYEQYF. CDR3 DNA: TGTGCCAGTAGTCCCCGGACAGGGGCTGTCTACGAGCAGTACTTC. Drawing the rest from reference TRBV19 and TRBJ2-7, the complete variable domain is DGGITQSPKYLFRKEGQNVTLSCEQNLNHDAMYWYRQDPGQGLRLIYYSQIVNDFQKGDIAEGYSVSREKKESFPLTVTSAQKNPTAFYLCASSPRTGAVYEQYFGPGTRLTVT.

V gene TRBV5-6 combines with J gene TRBJ2-7; the match to TRBD1 covers 10 bases. V shed 4 bases and J 7 bases; nucleotides not matched to a gene: 11. This CDR3 has 15 amino acids. Germline V gene lookup returns CDR1 SGHDT and CDR2 YYEEEE. The CDR3 DNA sequence: TGTGCCAGCAGCCTAATAGGACAGGGGGTCGGTGAGCAGTACTTC. Amino acid sequence: CASSLIGQGVGEQYF.

The chain carries TRBV7-9 and TRBJ1-2; D unresolved. The CDR3 is 15 amino acids. Trimming removed 5 bases at V and 8 bases at J, with 21 bases between. The V gene's germline CDR1 is SEHNR and CDR2 FQNEAQ (reference sequence). The CDR3 loop is CASSKPGLHEEGYTF. The CDR3 region has the DNA TGTGCCAGCAGCAAGCCCGGACTTCATGAGGAGGGCTACACCTTC.

The rearrangement links TRBV6-5 to TRBJ2-1; 7 bases map to TRBD1. Trimming cost V 5 bases and J 1 base; bases outside gene matches: 5. The CDR3 is 15 residues long. Germline values: CDR1 MNHEY, CDR2 SVGAGI. The CDR3 DNA reads TGTGCCAGCAGTATAGGACAGGCGTCCTACAATGAGCAGTTCTTC. This translates into CASSIGQASYNEQFF.

This rearrangement joins TRBV4-3 to TRBJ2-5, with a weak D call TRBD1 (5 bases). The CDR3 spans 14 residues. The V end was cut by 0 bases, the J end by 5 bases, with 10 bases between. From germline, CDR1 is LGHNA and CDR2 YSLEER. CDR3: CASSQDRVMETQYF. The CDR3 bases are TGCGCCAGCAGCCAAGACAGGGTTATGGAGACCCAGTACTTC.

This clone came up a few times. The chain is built from TRBV19 and TRBJ2-7; D perhaps matches TRBD2 (5 bases). V lost 2 bases and J 4 bases, leaving 12 bases between the germline ends. This CDR3 has 14 residues. Germline lookup yields CDR1 LNHDA and CDR2 SQIVND (reference sequence). CDR3 in DNA: TGTGCCAGTAGTATACCGGGCGGGCCATACGAGCAGTACTTC. Its translation is CASSIPGGPYEQYF.